This TCR beta chain was documented in a study of vaccination and CD4 T cells after COVID-19. Germline CDR1 MDHEN, CDR2 SYDVKM. The length of the CDR3 is 15 residues. Trimming at V came to 7 bases and at J to 9 bases, leaving 9 bases not matched to a gene. The treatment is: approximately 9-day PBMC culture with coronavirus spike peptide pools or control peptides (ViraFEST assay). Points on this clonotype: Its specificity is unknown.

With the Oncomine TCR Beta short-read assay, DNA from cultured CD4+ T cells was sequenced. DNA came from CD4+ T cells after culture. Each CDR3 protein gets one entry after TCRdb re-called the PCR reads with MiXCR. The sample consists of 20,000 or so distinct CDR3 sequences, roughly 47% of them appearing once. V is TRBV28 and J is TRBJ2-1, with 13 bases aligning to TRBD2. The TCR originated in a human donor with COVID-19. Sequences were obtained from cultured CD4+ T cells from blood. This CDR3 is CASISGLAGKSEQFF. CDR3 sequence (DNA): TGTGCCAGCATCTCGGGACTAGCGGGGAAATCTGAGCAGTTCTTC.